This T cell receptor beta chain emerged from a study of T cells after yellow fever vaccination. Template switching with 5'RACE generated the TCR cDNA and added a universal primer site and UMIs. MiXCR was run by TCRdb on the 5' RACE reads, yielding one entry per CDR3 protein. Found here are over 200,000 distinct CDR3 sequences, roughly 6.8% of them singletons; the top ten hold 1% to 1.2%. There are 17 residues in the CDR3. CDR1 is SGHTA, CDR2 FQGNSA, per germline. Trimming at V came to 5 bases and at J to 4 bases, leaving 7 bases not matched to a gene. This clonotype has only a few counts. Antigen: not known. Whole-study findings and limits: Peaking faster, on day 5 versus 15, the secondary response was nonetheless weaker.

The sample was CD4+ T cells sorted from PBMCs, taken on the day of the yellow fever booster vaccination. This clonotype was obtained from a young man who received the YFV17D yellow fever vaccine. The V and J genes are TRBV7-2 and TRBJ2-1; 14 bases map to TRBD2. CDR3 sequence: CASSPGTSGRKYNEQFF. The CDR3 coding sequence is TGTGCCAGCAGCCCCGGGACTAGCGGGAGAAAGTACAATGAGCAGTTCTTC.